This T cell receptor (beta chain) appears in the sequencing data of a study of glioma-infiltrating T cells. Study-level results: Gliomas, especially low-grade, showed above-expected tissue-blood divergence; non-neoplastic patients showed below. Very few CDR3 sequences were shared between tissue and blood.

TCR alpha and beta CDR3 regions were amplified from RNA using iRepertoire nested multiplex PCR. Input was roughly 85-450 ng of tissue mRNA or PBMC total RNA. TCRdb independently ran MiXCR on the multiplex PCR reads; one entry per CDR3 protein. The data show about 180,000 distinct CDR3 sequences, roughly 45% seen once. Points on this clonotype: Antigen: not known.

After removal of 6 bases from V and 2 bases from J, the junction contained 4 bases not matched to a gene. Per the germline V gene, CDR1 is SQVTM and CDR2 is ANQGSEA. The CDR3 length is 15 residues. Sequencing was carried out using glioma tissue, nonneoplastic brain tissue, or PBMCs (not recorded which). The V gene is TRBV29-1, the J gene TRBJ2-3; 14 positions agree with TRBD2. This TCR was sampled from a human donor with low-grade glioma or glioblastoma, undergoing nonglioma brain surgery, or in good health (not recorded which). The CDR3 coding sequence is TGCAGCGTCGGGACTAGCGGGGGCTACACAGATACGCAGTATTTT. It codes for CSVGTSGGYTDTQYF.